These 22 T cell receptor beta chains originate from one sample sequenced in a study of blood T cell repertoires in COVID-19. TCRdb's table, derived via immunoSEQ multiplex PCR, lists solely in-frame clones and lacks some. The repertoire consists of 150,000 or so clones, with over 75% occurring once and the leading ten covering around 15%. Sequencing was carried out using peripheral blood. Every receptor here comes from a woman in her thirties or forties with acute or convalescent COVID-19.

The chain combines TRBV5-6 with TRBJ1-1, with 9 bases fitting TRBD1. Germline V gives CDR1 SGHDT, CDR2 YYEEEE. V shed 2 bases and J 0 bases; nucleotides not matched to a gene: 5. This CDR3 has 16 residues. The CDR3 sequence is CASSFRDRALNTEAFF. Here the CDR3 DNA reads TGTGCCAGCAGCTTCCGGGACAGGGCCTTGAACACTGAAGCTTTCTTT. Drawing the rest from reference TRBV5-6 and TRBJ1-1, the complete variable domain is DAGVTQSPTHLIKTRGQQVTLRCSPKSGHDTVSWYQQALGQGPQFIFQYYEEEERQRGNFPDRFSGHQFPNYSSELNVNALLLGDSALYLCASSFRDRALNTEAFFGQGTRLTVV.

This chain uses TRBV5-6 with TRBJ1-2; TRBD1 agrees at 9 bases. V lost 2 bases, J lost 5 bases, and 13 bases stayed unmatched. Germline loops: CDR1 SGHDT, CDR2 YYEEEE. CDR3 size: 17 residues. In DNA form, the CDR3 reads TGTGCCAGCAGCTTCGGCACAGGGGGCGGCCCAGGGTATGGCTACACCTTC. Residues: CASSFGTGGGPGYGYTF.

The chain is built from TRBV5-1 and TRBJ1-2, with 8 positions matching TRBD1. There are 15 residues in the CDR3. V lost 3 bases, J lost 4 bases, and 8 bases stayed unmatched. From germline, CDR1 is SGHRS and CDR2 YFSETQ. CDR3 DNA sequence: TGCGCCAGCAGCTCGGCGGACAGGGCCCTCTATGGCTACACCTTC. This encodes CASSSADRALYGYTF.

The chain couples TRBV11-3 to TRBJ2-5; perhaps TRBD1 as D (5 bases). This CDR3 is 14 amino acids long. V lost 3 bases to trimming and J lost 2 bases, with 10 bases between them. The germline V gene has CDR1 SGHNT and CDR2 YENEEA. The CDR3 region has the DNA TGTGCCAGCAGCTTGCGGACACGACAAGAGACCCAGTACTTC. It codes for CASSLRTRQETQYF.

This chain joins TRBV18 and TRBJ2-1, with D possibly being TRBD2 (6 bases). Germline assignment: CDR1 KGHSH and CDR2 LQKENI. This CDR3 has 14 residues. The germline V and J ends were trimmed by 5 bases and 5 bases, with 13 bases remaining between them. This CDR3 is CASSTLGGDNEQFF. CDR3 in DNA: TGTGCCAGCTCAACCCTAGGCGGGGACAATGAGCAGTTCTTC.

The rearrangement uses TRBV29-1 and TRBJ2-1; 7 nucleotides align to TRBD2. The trim removed 7 bases at V and 7 bases at J, leaving 10 bases unmatched. The CDR3 is 13 amino acids. Germline lookup yields CDR1 SQVTM and CDR2 ANQGSEA. The CDR3 DNA sequence: TGCAGCGGGGGTGGGAGGGACTCTAATGAGCAGTTCTTC. It codes for CSGGGRDSNEQFF.

The chain uses TRBV5-6 and TRBJ2-1; 10 nucleotides agree with TRBD2. This CDR3 spans 16 amino acids. The germline V gene has CDR1 SGHDT and CDR2 YYEEEE. J was trimmed by 4 bases and V by 0 bases; bases with no gene match: 4. The CDR3 nucleotides are TGTGCCAGCAGCTTGGCAGTTAGCGGGGGGTACAATGAGCAGTTCTTC. Translated: CASSLAVSGGYNEQFF.

CDR3 in DNA: TGTGCCAGCAGTGAAAAAGGTTGGACTAGCGGGAGGATTACCTACAATGAGCAGTTCTTC. It codes for CASSEKGWTSGRITYNEQFF. The gene calls are TRBV2 and TRBJ2-1, with 14 nucleotides matching TRBD2. CDR3 size: 20 residues. J was trimmed by 2 bases and V by 2 bases; bases with no gene match: 11. Germline CDR1 SNHLY, CDR2 FYNNEI.

The CDR3 protein is CASSRTATNEKLFF. Here the CDR3 DNA reads TGTGCCAGCAGTCGGACAGCAACTAATGAAAAACTGTTTTTT. V gene TRBV6-5 combines with J gene TRBJ1-4; D possibly corresponds to TRBD1 (6 bases). V was pared by 5 bases and J by 0 bases, with 7 bases between. The CDR3 contains 14 residues. Germline lookup yields CDR1 MNHEY and CDR2 SVGAGI.

The V and J genes are TRBV9 and TRBJ2-5; D gene ambiguous. The germline V and J ends were trimmed by 0 bases and 5 bases, with 8 bases remaining between them. The germline gives CDR1 SGDLS, CDR2 YYNGEE. The CDR3 is made up of 13 amino acids. The CDR3 DNA is TGTGCCAGCAGCGTAGCTTTAGAGGAGACCCAGTACTTC. It translates to CASSVALEETQYF.

The chain couples TRBV19 to TRBJ1-2; D gene unclear. The CDR3 runs 15 residues. Germline loops: CDR1 LNHDA, CDR2 SQIVND (reference sequence). V lost 6 bases to trimming and J lost 0 bases, with 14 bases between them. The CDR3 DNA reads TGTGCCAGTAGGGCAGGTACCCCCGCTAACTATGGCTACACCTTC. Protein product: CASRAGTPANYGYTF.

This clone was detected once. J is TRBJ2-3 and V is TRBV30; 8 bases align to TRBD2. From germline, CDR1 is GTSNPN and CDR2 SVGIG (reference sequence). The V segment lost 3 bases and the J segment 2 bases; nucleotides outside the gene matches: 13. This CDR3 has 17 residues. CDR3 nucleotides: TGTGCCTGGAGGGGCGGGGGGACGCTTATGAACACAGATACGCAGTATTTT. It codes for CAWRGGGTLMNTDTQYF.

This clone was seen more than once but under ten times. The chain links TRBV7-2 to TRBJ1-5; D remains unclear. This CDR3 is built from 15 residues. The V end was cut by 4 bases, the J end by 7 bases, with 17 bases between. In germline, CDR1 is SGHTA, CDR2 FQGNSA. The CDR3 DNA is TGTGCCAGCAGCTCAACCCTCATCGAGCTCCAGCCCCAGCATTTT. Translating it yields CASSSTLIELQPQHF.

Note on this clone: An end of the junction does not agree with germline; a read error may underlie this. The chain combines TRBV28 with TRBJ1-4; D remains ambiguous. The germline V gene encodes CDR1 MDHEN and CDR2 SYDVKM. The CDR3 covers 14 residues. CDR3 in DNA: TGTGCCAGCAGTTTATCACCAACAAATGAAAAACTGTTTTTT. This translates into CASSLSPTNEKLFF. Supplemented by reference TRBV28 and TRBJ1-4, the full variable domain reads DVKVTQSSRYLVKRTGEKVFLECVQDMDHENMFWYRQDPGLGLRLIYFSYDVKMKEKGDIPEGYSVSREKKERFSLILESASTNQTSMYLCASSLSPTNEKLFFGSGTQLSVL.

This chain links TRBV14 with TRBJ2-7; D might be TRBD2 (6 bases). This CDR3 comprises 14 residues. Trimming took off 1 base at V and 5 bases at J, with 12 bases between the two ends. Per the germline V gene, CDR1 is SGHDN and CDR2 is FVKESK. The CDR3 DNA reads as TGTGCCAGCAGCCAAGTATCTGCGGGGAACGAGCAGTACTTC. It codes for CASSQVSAGNEQYF.

The rearrangement uses TRBV19 and TRBJ2-1, with 10 positions matching TRBD2. Germline trimming cut 4 bases from V and 0 bases from J; bases unmatched to any gene: 3. The germline gives CDR1 LNHDA, CDR2 SQIVND (reference sequence). This CDR3 is 16 amino acids long. CDR3 sequence: CASSSGLADSYNEQFF. CDR3 coding DNA: TGTGCCAGTAGTAGCGGACTAGCGGACTCCTACAATGAGCAGTTCTTC. The whole variable domain, filled in from reference TRBV19 and TRBJ2-1, reads DGGITQSPKYLFRKEGQNVTLSCEQNLNHDAMYWYRQDPGQGLRLIYYSQIVNDFQKGDIAEGYSVSREKKESFPLTVTSAQKNPTAFYLCASSSGLADSYNEQFFGPGTRLTVL.

V is TRBV9 and J is TRBJ2-2; D may be TRBD1 (6 bases). The CDR3 is 18 amino acids. Germline V CDR1 and CDR2: SGDLS, YYNGEE. Trimming stripped 1 base from V and 4 bases from J, with 20 bases between. The CDR3, as DNA: TGTGCCAGCAGCGTACGTGGGGGCGGTAACCTTCCCACCGGGGAGCTGTTTTTT. Translated, it gives CASSVRGGGNLPTGELFF.

J is TRBJ2-7 and V is TRBV7-9, with 7 positions matching TRBD1. V shed 5 bases, J shed 1 base, and the junction held 5 bases outside the gene matches. CDR1 is SEHNR and CDR2 is FQNEAQ in the germline V gene (reference sequence). The CDR3 has 14 amino acids. In DNA, the CDR3 is TGTGCCAGCAGCCGCGACAGGGCGTCCTACGAGCAGTACTTC. Translating it yields CASSRDRASYEQYF.

For the CDR3, the DNA is TGTGCCAGCAGGGGTGGACAGGGGTACGAGCAGTACTTC. Protein product: CASRGGQGYEQYF. The rearrangement links TRBV6-6 to TRBJ2-7, with TRBD1 identical over 9 bases. V was clipped by 6 bases and J by 4 bases; unmatched bases: 4. This CDR3 spans 13 amino acids. Looked up from germline, CDR1 is MNHNY and CDR2 is SVGAGI (reference sequence).

The chain recombines TRBV29-1 with TRBJ1-2, with 9 bases lining up with TRBD1. Germline CDR1 and CDR2: SQVTM and ANQGSEA. CDR3 length: 11 amino acids. With V trimmed by 7 bases and J by 8 bases, 5 bases remained unmatched. CDR3 sequence reads: CSAGTGTGYTF. In DNA, the CDR3 is TGCAGCGCCGGGACAGGGACCGGCTACACCTTC.

This chain uses TRBV13 with TRBJ1-1, with 7 bases matching TRBD1. The V gene end was trimmed by 0 bases and the J gene end by 3 bases; junction bases not matched to a gene: 10. From germline, CDR1 is PRHDT and CDR2 FYEKMQ (reference sequence). The CDR3 consists of 17 residues. The CDR3 DNA reads as TGTGCCAGCAGCTTAGGCGGGTCAGGGGGGATTCACACTGAAGCTTTCTTT. It is translated as CASSLGGSGGIHTEAFF.

This rearrangement joins TRBV19 to TRBJ2-1; TRBD1 aligns across 9 bases. This CDR3 region has 15 residues. The germline V gene has CDR1 LNHDA and CDR2 SQIVND (reference sequence). J gave up 5 bases and V 7 bases, and 9 bases lay outside the gene matches. CDR3 sequence reads: CASITGQGGHNEQFF. The CDR3 DNA sequence: TGTGCCAGTATTACGGGACAGGGTGGCCACAATGAGCAGTTCTTC. The entire variable domain, with the rest obtained from reference TRBV19 and TRBJ2-1, is as follows: DGGITQSPKYLFRKEGQNVTLSCEQNLNHDAMYWYRQDPGQGLRLIYYSQIVNDFQKGDIAEGYSVSREKKESFPLTVTSAQKNPTAFYLCASITGQGGHNEQFFGPGTRLTVL.